Listed here are 16 T cell receptor beta chains from one sample, sequenced in a study of T-cell reconstitution after alpha-beta-depleted transplantation in children. This sample's TCRbeta library carried unique molecular identifier barcodes. Via MiXCR, TCRdb re-called the PCR reads, giving one row per CDR3 protein. The profile shows 500,000 to 600,000 distinct CDR3 sequences, 15% to 20% of them singletons. Specimen: PBMCs from the stem cell graft donor, collected from the stem cell graft. The receptor source for this set is a human donor who donated a stem cell graft to a child with acute lymphoblastic leukemia.

The chain links TRBV11-2 to TRBJ2-2; the D gene could be TRBD1 or TRBD2 (5 bases each). The V gene lost 0 bases and the J gene lost 4 bases, with 9 bases spanning the gap. Germline values: CDR1 SGHAT, CDR2 FQNNGV. The CDR3 is made up of 15 amino acids. The CDR3 sequence is CASSLDLGGTGELFF. DNA of the CDR3: TGTGCCAGCAGCTTAGATCTTGGGGGCACCGGGGAGCTGTTTTTT.

The chain couples TRBV28 to TRBJ2-7; D unresolved. Germline CDR1 MDHEN, CDR2 SYDVKM. V was trimmed by 7 bases and J by 0 bases, leaving 16 bases between them. This CDR3 has 15 amino acids. This chain's CDR3 is CASTHRAGSSYEQYF. The CDR3 DNA reads as TGTGCCAGCACCCACCGTGCAGGTAGCTCCTACGAGCAGTACTTC.

V is TRBV2 and J is TRBJ2-2; TRBD2 is a possible D gene (6 bases). The V gene's germline CDR1 is SNHLY and CDR2 FYNNEI. Between the trimmed V and J ends, which lost 6 bases and 6 bases, there was a span of 14 bases. The CDR3 is made up of 14 amino acids. This CDR3 reads CASRADGGAGELFF. The CDR3 coding sequence is TGTGCCAGCAGAGCAGACGGCGGGGCCGGGGAGCTGTTTTTT. The complete variable domain, with remaining parts taken from reference TRBV2 and TRBJ2-2, reads EPEVTQTPSHQVTQMGQEVILRCVPISNHLYFYWYRQILGQKVEFLVSFYNNEISEKSEIFDDQFSVERPDGSNFTLKIRSTKLEDSAMYFCASRADGGAGELFFGEGSRLTVL.

This clonotype was counted ten times or more. The chain couples TRBV20-1 to TRBJ1-5; D uncertain. Germline loops: CDR1 DFQATT, CDR2 SNEGSKA (reference sequence). Trimming removed 1 base from V and 0 bases from J, with 4 bases in between. CDR3 length: 13 amino acids. This CDR3 is CSARGGSNQPQHF. CDR3 nucleotide sequence: TGCAGTGCTAGAGGGGGTAGCAATCAGCCCCAGCATTTT.

This clonotype has just a few counts. This chain uses TRBV7-9 with TRBJ2-4; D remains unclear. V was cut by 5 bases and J by 2 bases, with 13 bases left in between. Germline CDR1 is SEHNR and CDR2 is FQNEAQ (reference sequence). This CDR3 comprises 15 residues. The chain's CDR3 is CASSPTSGTKNIQYF. DNA of the CDR3: TGTGCCAGCAGCCCAACAAGTGGTACCAAAAACATTCAGTACTTC.

This clonotype occurred a few times. The rearrangement uses TRBV3-1 and TRBJ1-1, with D possibly matching TRBD1 (5 bases). This CDR3 spans 13 amino acids. V lost 5 bases and J 0 bases, leaving 7 bases between the germline ends. The germline gives CDR1 LGHDT, CDR2 YNNKEL (reference sequence). In DNA form, the CDR3 reads TGTGCCAGCAGCGGGGGAATGAACACTGAAGCTTTCTTT. Protein sequence: CASSGGMNTEAFF. The full variable domain, in which reference TRBV3-1 and TRBJ1-1 provide the parts outside the CDR3, is DTAVSQTPKYLVTQMGNDKSIKCEQNLGHDTMYWYKQDSKKFLKIMFSYNNKELIINETVPNRFSPKSPDKAHLNLHINSLELGDSAVYFCASSGGMNTEAFFGQGTRLTVV.

This clonotype came up a few times. The chain employs TRBV2 and TRBJ2-1; D tentatively fits TRBD1 or TRBD2 (6 bases each). Germline CDR1 reads SNHLY; CDR2 reads FYNNEI. The CDR3 runs to 15 residues. Trimming pared 7 bases from V and 7 bases from J, leaving 20 bases between. CDR3 amino acids: CASTEEGGVRNEQFF. The CDR3 DNA sequence: TGTGCCAGCACCGAGGAGGGGGGCGTGAGGAATGAGCAGTTCTTC.

V is TRBV9 and J is TRBJ1-2; unclear D gene. V was shortened by 0 bases and J by 3 bases, with 9 bases between the two germline ends. The CDR3 covers 14 residues. The germline V gene encodes CDR1 SGDLS and CDR2 YYNGEE. The CDR3 is CASSVDGGHYGYTF. In nucleotides, the CDR3 is TGTGCCAGCAGCGTAGACGGCGGACACTATGGCTACACCTTC. Filled out from reference TRBV9 and TRBJ1-2, the complete variable domain reads DSGVTQTPKHLITATGQRVTLRCSPRSGDLSVYWYQQSLDQGLQFLIQYYNGEERAKGNILERFSAQQFPDLHSELNLSSLELGDSALYFCASSVDGGHYGYTFGSGTRLTVV.

This clonotype was seen ten or more times. CDR3 nucleotide sequence: TGCAGTGCACCGGGACAGGGGGCTTACGAGCAGTACTTC. As protein: CSAPGQGAYEQYF. The chain joins TRBV20-1 to TRBJ2-7; 12 nucleotides align to TRBD1. This CDR3 has 13 residues. Trimming removed 6 bases from V and 4 bases from J; junction bases left unmatched: 4. From germline, CDR1 is DFQATT and CDR2 SNEGSKA (reference sequence).

This clonotype was recorded a few times. The chain links TRBV10-3 to TRBJ2-1, with D possibly matching TRBD2 (7 bases). This CDR3 contains 15 residues. Trimming shortened V by 10 bases and J by 3 bases, and 19 bases separated the two germline ends. Germline CDR1 reads ENHRY; CDR2 reads SYGVKD. For the CDR3, the DNA is TGTGCCACCGCGGGGGCGGGAGACCTCTACAATGAGCAGTTCTTC. As protein: CATAGAGDLYNEQFF.

The chain recombines TRBV12-3 or TRBV12-4 with TRBJ1-5; D is unclear. V shed 6 bases and J shed 7 bases, with 10 bases lying between them. The CDR3 is made up of 12 amino acids. The CDR3 reads CASSQDIQPQHF. DNA for the CDR3: TGTGCCAGCAGCCAAGACATACAGCCCCAGCATTTT.

The table lists this clonotype with a few counts. The V and J genes are TRBV20-1 and TRBJ2-1; no firm D call. Looked up from germline, CDR1 is DFQATT and CDR2 is SNEGSKA (reference sequence). This CDR3 comprises 12 residues. V dropped 7 bases and J dropped 0 bases, with 7 bases sitting between them. CDR3 in DNA: TGCAGTGGGGATAGCTCCTACAATGAGCAGTTCTTC. It is translated as CSGDSSYNEQFF.

This clonotype showed up many times. This rearrangement joins TRBV20-1 to TRBJ2-5; 9 bases align to TRBD2. J lost 5 bases, V lost 0 bases, and 7 bases had no gene match. The germline V gene has CDR1 DFQATT and CDR2 SNEGSKA (reference sequence). There are 15 residues in the CDR3. CDR3 in amino acids: CSAREGLAGDETQYF. The CDR3 DNA reads as TGCAGTGCTAGAGAGGGATTAGCGGGAGACGAGACCCAGTACTTC.

This clonotype was observed a few times. The chain employs TRBV3-1 and TRBJ2-7; 7 bases match TRBD1. The germline gives CDR1 LGHDT, CDR2 YNNKEL (reference sequence). The CDR3 contains 13 residues. V was pared by 8 bases and J by 3 bases, with 7 bases of the junction left unmatched. CDR3 region: CASAPGTDYEQYF. DNA for the CDR3: TGTGCCAGCGCGCCAGGGACAGACTACGAGCAGTACTTC.

CDR3 sequence (DNA): TGTGCCAGCAGCTCGGTACAGGGGCGAACCTACGAGCAGTACTTC. It codes for CASSSVQGRTYEQYF. V gene TRBV7-9 combines with J gene TRBJ2-7; 7 positions match TRBD1. V was pared by 4 bases and J by 2 bases, with 8 bases of the junction left unmatched. Germline lookup yields CDR1 SEHNR and CDR2 FQNEAQ (reference sequence). There are 15 residues in the CDR3.

The chain employs TRBV5-1 and TRBJ1-5; no definite D call. In germline, CDR1 is SGHRS, CDR2 YFSETQ. There are 13 residues in the CDR3. Trimming cost V 4 bases and J 4 bases, with 9 bases left between them. The CDR3 DNA reads TGCGCCAGCAGCAGGGAAGCAAATCAGCCCCAGCATTTT. As protein: CASSREANQPQHF.